This T cell receptor beta chain derives from a study of blood T cell repertoires in COVID-19. Overall study context: The study drew acute and convalescent COVID-19 samples from the United States, Italy and Spain. T cells, B-cell-depleted T cells, or PBMCs provided the cDNA or gDNA that served as material.

V gave up 8 bases and J gave up 0 bases; unmatched junction bases: 3. Germline V gene lookup returns CDR1 WSHSY and CDR2 SAAADI. This CDR3 has 13 residues. Clinical history as reported by participants underpinned cohort assignment. Recovery among Cohort 3 donors was established by two negative PCRs, clearance, or symptom resolution. Data came from immunoSEQ multiplex PCR; TCRdb stores just in-frame clones and leaves some out. The profile covers 400,000 or so clones, with roughly nine tenths appearing a single time and more than 0.95% taken by the ten largest. This clone was recorded only once. This clonotype originated in a man aged 30-40 years who had recovered from COVID-19. The chain carries TRBV10-2 and TRBJ2-7, with 8 bases aligning to TRBD1. Sample: PBMCs or T cells enriched from blood (not recorded which). The CDR3: CASGQGYSYEQYF. CDR3 in DNA: TGCGCCAGCGGACAGGGCTACTCCTACGAGCAGTACTTC.